A single sample is the source of the 30 T cell receptor beta chains below, sequenced in a study of beta chain features in type 1 diabetes. What was sequenced were expressed TCRB transcripts, since all of the isolated RNA had been reverse transcribed. TCRdb's copy holds only in-frame clones and misses some; the assay was immunoSEQ multiplex PCR. The sample has 400,000 to 550,000 clones; 9.5% to 12% are singletons. Sequencing input: naive CD4+ T cells from blood. These receptors were taken from a woman aged 18-29 years in good health.

The chain carries TRBV12-5 and TRBJ1-1; D is ambiguous. This CDR3 comprises 12 residues. CDR1 is LGHNT and CDR2 is FRNRAP in the germline V gene. Trimming pared 5 bases from V and 2 bases from J, leaving 6 bases between. In DNA, the CDR3 is TGTGCTAGTGGTAGGCCTAACACTGAAGCTTTCTTT. Translated, it gives CASGRPNTEAFF.

This clone was counted between two and nine times. V usage is TRBV7-9 and J usage is TRBJ2-2; no firm D call. Between the trimmed V and J ends, which lost 2 bases and 6 bases, there was a span of 7 bases. Per the germline V gene, CDR1 is SEHNR and CDR2 is FQNEAQ (reference sequence). The CDR3 has 13 residues. The DNA of the CDR3 is TGTGCCAGCAGCTTAAGTCAGGCCGGGGAGCTGTTTTTT. It codes for CASSLSQAGELFF.

The CDR3 coding sequence is TGTGCCAGCAGCCCTACCAACCTAGCGGGAGGTGGTGATACGCAGTATTTT. Protein product: CASSPTNLAGGGDTQYF. This sequence joins TRBV7-2 and TRBJ2-3, with 11 bases lining up with TRBD2. The V segment lost 5 bases and the J segment 6 bases; nucleotides outside the gene matches: 13. Germline V gives CDR1 SGHTA, CDR2 FQGNSA. The CDR3 length is 17 residues.

This clone was detected a few times. V usage is TRBV30 and J usage is TRBJ2-6; D is unclear. CDR3 size: 18 residues. The germline gives CDR1 GTSNPN, CDR2 SVGIG (reference sequence). The V and J ends lost 1 base and 0 bases respectively, with 16 bases between them. The chain's CDR3 is CAWSGRLNKNSGANVLTF. The DNA of the CDR3 is TGTGCCTGGAGTGGCCGGTTGAACAAGAACTCTGGGGCCAACGTCCTGACTTTC.

This clone has more than one count but fewer than ten. The chain has TRBV13 and TRBJ1-1; 7 bases agree with TRBD1. The CDR3 contains 14 residues. Germline V gene data show CDR1 as PRHDT and CDR2 as FYEKMQ (reference sequence). V lost 3 bases to trimming and J lost 1 base; unmatched junction nucleotides: 2. CDR3: CASSFHRGNTEAFF. CDR3 sequence (DNA): TGTGCCAGCAGCTTTCACAGGGGGAACACTGAAGCTTTCTTT.

This clone was counted a few times. The chain uses TRBV6-1 and TRBJ2-7; no clear D gene. Trimming removed 6 bases from V and 0 bases from J, with 12 bases in between. Germline lookup yields CDR1 MNHNS and CDR2 SASEGT. The CDR3 runs to 14 residues. The CDR3 loop reads CASRRSLTSYEQYF. The CDR3 DNA reads as TGTGCCAGCAGACGAAGTTTAACCTCCTACGAGCAGTACTTC.

As concerns this clone: Other DNA sequences in the sample encode the same CDR3. As DNA, the CDR3 is TGTGCCAGCAGCTTCGGGGCTATGAACACTGAAGCTTTCTTT. Encoded protein: CASSFGAMNTEAFF. The rearrangement joins TRBV7-2 to TRBJ1-1; D is possibly TRBD1 (5 bases). Trimming removed 3 bases at V and 0 bases at J, with 8 bases between. The CDR3 is 14 amino acids. Germline V lookup: CDR1 SGHTA, CDR2 FQGNSA. The whole variable domain, remainder taken from reference TRBV7-2 and TRBJ1-1, is GAGVSQSPSNKVTEKGKDVELRCDPISGHTALYWYRQSLGQGLEFLIYFQGNSAPDKSGLPSDRFSAERTGGSVSTLTIQRTQQEDSAVYLCASSFGAMNTEAFFGQGTRLTVV.

The chain uses TRBV4-3 and TRBJ2-5; perhaps D is TRBD1 or TRBD2 (5 bases each). The CDR3 contains 15 residues. Germline-derived CDR1 and CDR2 are LGHNA and YSLEER. The V end lost 0 bases, the J end lost 2 bases, and 10 bases lay between the germline ends. CDR3 nucleotide sequence: TGCGCCAGCAGCCAAGAGGGGACCAAACAAGAGACCCAGTACTTC. Amino acids: CASSQEGTKQETQYF.

This chain connects TRBV7-2 to TRBJ2-3; 8 bases map to TRBD2. V lost 3 bases, J lost 7 bases, and 9 bases stayed unmatched. The CDR3 contains 15 residues. Germline V gene sequence: CDR1 SGHTA, CDR2 FQGNSA. The CDR3 DNA follows: TGTGCCAGCAGCTTCGGAGGGACTAGGTCTCATACGCAGTATTTT. Protein sequence: CASSFGGTRSHTQYF.

The V and J genes are TRBV10-3 and TRBJ1-1, with TRBD1 matching 7 bases. The CDR3 has 16 amino acids. The germline gives CDR1 ENHRY, CDR2 SYGVKD. Germline trimming cut 6 bases from V and 5 bases from J; bases unmatched to any gene: 15. The CDR3 nucleotides read TGTGCCATCAGGGCCGGGACAGAGAGAAGTTGGACTGAAGCTTTCTTT. This encodes CAIRAGTERSWTEAFF.

This rearrangement joins TRBV4-3 to TRBJ2-2; 8 bases agree with TRBD1. V shed 0 bases, J shed 4 bases, and the junction held 7 bases outside the gene matches. The CDR3 covers 17 residues. Germline V gene lookup returns CDR1 LGHNA and CDR2 YSLEER. CDR3 protein: CASSQDGGQVSTGELFF. Here the CDR3 DNA reads TGCGCCAGCAGCCAAGACGGGGGACAGGTCTCCACCGGGGAGCTGTTTTTT.

The chain is built from TRBV10-3 and TRBJ1-2; D may be TRBD1 (5 bases). Germline CDR1 is ENHRY and CDR2 is SYGVKD. The germline V and J ends were trimmed by 3 bases and 5 bases, with 31 bases remaining between them. The CDR3 covers 20 residues. CDR3 sequence: CAISELKNRDGPSEGYGYTF. CDR3 sequence (DNA): TGTGCCATCAGTGAATTAAAAAATCGGGACGGACCTTCAGAGGGATATGGCTACACCTTC.

This clone has just a few counts. The chain is built from TRBV30 and TRBJ2-6; TRBD1 matches at 9 bases. This CDR3 has 18 amino acids. Germline V gene data show CDR1 as GTSNPN and CDR2 as SVGIG (reference sequence). Losses at the gene ends were 0 bases for V and 4 bases for J; bases not matched to a gene: 10. The CDR3 reads CAWSVPGQGGRGANVLTF. The CDR3 DNA sequence: TGTGCCTGGAGTGTACCGGGACAGGGCGGCCGAGGGGCCAACGTCCTGACTTTC.

This clone was found a few times. The V call is TRBV18, the J call TRBJ2-1, with TRBD2 matching over 11 bases. CDR1 and CDR2 from the germline V gene are KGHSH and LQKENI. Trimming cost V 5 bases and J 4 bases; bases outside gene matches: 7. This CDR3 has 16 residues. Written as DNA, the CDR3 is TGTGCCAGCTCATTCAGTAGCGGGGGGGATTACAATGAGCAGTTCTTC. This encodes CASSFSSGGDYNEQFF.

The chain employs TRBV27 and TRBJ2-3; D unclear. Trimming cost V 3 bases and J 3 bases, with 10 bases left between them. CDR3 length: 14 amino acids. Germline assignment: CDR1 MNHEY and CDR2 SMNVEV (reference sequence). The chain's CDR3 is CASSFRVKTDTQYF. CDR3 nucleotides: TGTGCCAGCAGTTTCAGAGTTAAGACAGATACGCAGTATTTT.

This clone was seen more than once but under ten times. CDR3 nucleotides: TGTGCCAGCAGCATCACAGGGTTTCAAGAGACCCAGTACTTC. This codes for CASSITGFQETQYF. The chain carries TRBV11-2 and TRBJ2-5, with D tentatively TRBD1 (6 bases). The germline gives CDR1 SGHAT, CDR2 FQNNGV. CDR3 size: 14 residues. Trimming removed 5 bases from V and 2 bases from J, with 12 bases in between. Supplemented by reference TRBV11-2 and TRBJ2-5, the full variable domain reads EAGVAQSPRYKIIEKRQSVAFWCNPISGHATLYWYQQILGQGPKLLIQFQNNGVVDDSQLPKDRFSAERLKGVDSTLKIQPAKLEDSAVYLCASSITGFQETQYFGPGTRLLVL.

The chain combines TRBV6-1 with TRBJ2-7; D uncertain. The germline V and J ends were trimmed by 4 bases and 0 bases, with 13 bases remaining between them. Looked up from germline, CDR1 is MNHNS and CDR2 is SASEGT. The CDR3 has 15 amino acids. CDR3 bases: TGTGCCAGCAGTGTGTCAGGTCCAAGCTCCTACGAGCAGTACGTC. Its protein is CASSVSGPSSYEQYV.

The chain has TRBV29-1 and TRBJ1-2, with 8 bases identical to TRBD1. Germline CDR1 is SQVTM and CDR2 is ANQGSEA. The CDR3 has 13 residues. V dropped 6 bases and J dropped 10; count of bases not matched to a gene: 13. CDR3 region: CSVRDRGGLYYTF. The CDR3 region has the DNA TGCAGCGTCCGCGACAGGGGCGGCCTCTACTACACCTTC.

There are a few counts of this clone. This sequence joins TRBV9 and TRBJ2-3; D possibly matches TRBD1 or TRBD2 (6 bases each). V was trimmed by 7 bases and J by 4 bases, leaving 16 bases between them. Germline lookup yields CDR1 SGDLS and CDR2 YYNGEE. CDR3 length: 14 residues. The CDR3 nucleotides read TGTGCCAGCGGCCTACAGGGAGGTCCAGATACGCAGTATTTT. Amino acid sequence: CASGLQGGPDTQYF.

The V and J genes are TRBV4-2 and TRBJ1-1; unclear D gene. Germline V gene lookup returns CDR1 LGHNA and CDR2 YNFKEQ. There are 14 residues in the CDR3. Trimming removed 0 bases at V and 2 bases at J, with 7 bases between. This CDR3 reads CASSQEEGNTEAFF. CDR3 bases: TGTGCCAGCAGCCAAGAGGAGGGTAACACTGAAGCTTTCTTT.

J is TRBJ2-4 and V is TRBV7-2; unclear D gene. The germline V and J ends were trimmed by 1 base and 0 bases, with 7 bases remaining between them. This CDR3 region has 15 residues. Germline-derived CDR1 and CDR2 are SGHTA and FQGNSA. The DNA of the CDR3 is TGTGCCAGCAGCTTAGGACGCCTAGCCAAAAACATTCAGTACTTC. The encoded protein is CASSLGRLAKNIQYF.

There are a few counts of this clone. This chain uses TRBV7-9 with TRBJ2-5; D is possibly TRBD2 (6 bases). The CDR3 has 14 amino acids. Between the trimmed V and J ends, which lost 3 bases and 3 bases, there was a span of 11 bases. CDR1 is SEHNR, CDR2 FQNEAQ, per germline (reference sequence). CDR3 bases: TGTGCCAGCAGCTTGCCTAGCGCAAAAGAGACCCAGTACTTC. Amino acids: CASSLPSAKETQYF.

This clone was seen a few times. The chain links TRBV5-1 to TRBJ2-5; 8 bases are shared with TRBD2. The CDR3 spans 16 residues. V lost 4 bases to trimming and J lost 4 bases; unmatched junction nucleotides: 12. Per the germline V gene, CDR1 is SGHRS and CDR2 is YFSETQ. CDR3 DNA: TGCGCCAGCAGCCGGGAGGGTCTAGCCGGGGGAGAGACCCAGTACTTC. This codes for CASSREGLAGGETQYF.

As to this clone: No DNA is shown, since the ends of the CDR3 on it are uncertain; the CDR3 is the one TCRdb lists. The chain carries TRBV5-4 and TRBJ2-4; no DNA check was done on the table's D call, TRBD2. Counting both end residues, the CDR3 totals 18 amino acids. Germline V CDR1 and CDR2: SGHNT, YYREEE (reference sequence). The chain's CDR3 is CASSSHLERERSKNIQYF.

The sample holds a few counts of this clone. V and J are TRBV13 and TRBJ2-5, with D perhaps matching TRBD1 (5 bases). Per germline, CDR1 PRHDT and CDR2 FYEKMQ (reference sequence). V lost 1 base and J 3 bases, leaving 15 bases between the germline ends. CDR3 length equals 16 residues. Written as DNA, the CDR3 is TGTGCCAGCAGCTTAGTTCGTGGGGCTCCCGAAGAGACCCAGTACTTC. Protein sequence: CASSLVRGAPEETQYF. Looking up the rest from reference TRBV13 and TRBJ2-5 gives the full variable domain: AAGVIQSPRHLIKEKRETATLKCYPIPRHDTVYWYQQGPGQDPQFLISFYEKMQSDKGSIPDRFSAQQFSDYHSELNMSSLELGDSALYFCASSLVRGAPEETQYFGPGTRLLVL.

This clone came up a few times. The chain has TRBV7-2 and TRBJ2-3; TRBD2 might be the D (5 bases). The germline CDR1 and CDR2 sequences are SGHTA and FQGNSA. The V end was cut by 3 bases, the J end by 2 bases, with 9 bases between. The CDR3 sequence is 14 residues long. DNA of the CDR3: TGTGCCAGCAGCTTCTTGGGAGCCACAGATACGCAGTATTTT. Translating it yields CASSFLGATDTQYF.

V and J are TRBV27 and TRBJ2-5, with D tentatively TRBD1 (6 bases). The CDR3 extends over 15 amino acids. Germline CDR1 MNHEY, CDR2 SMNVEV (reference sequence). V shed 5 bases and J shed 7 bases, with 20 bases lying between them. CDR3 loop: CASSPLPHRVGTQYF. The CDR3 DNA reads as TGTGCCAGCAGTCCCCTGCCCCACAGGGTTGGGACCCAGTACTTC.

Only a few counts were recorded for this clone. The genes are TRBV6-5 and TRBJ2-7, with D unresolved. The CDR3 loop spans 13 amino acids. CDR1 is MNHEY and CDR2 is SVGAGI in the germline V gene. The V and J ends lost 6 bases and 3 bases respectively, with 12 bases between them. The CDR3 loop reads CASRDPRNYEQYF. The CDR3 nucleotides read TGTGCCAGCAGGGACCCCCGGAACTACGAGCAGTACTTC.

This clone was detected many times. The sample has other DNA sequences that encode this CDR3 too. The CDR3 DNA reads as TGTGCCAGCAGCCTCACGGGGTACGAGCAGTACTTC. Its protein product is CASSLTGYEQYF. The chain recombines TRBV7-2 with TRBJ2-7, with D perhaps matching TRBD2 (5 bases). Germline V gene lookup returns CDR1 SGHTA and CDR2 FQGNSA. The V end lost 5 bases, the J end lost 4 bases, and 9 bases lay between the germline ends. The CDR3 loop spans 12 amino acids.

This sequence joins TRBV27 and TRBJ2-4; D may correspond to TRBD1 or TRBD2 (5 bases each). Germline V lookup: CDR1 MNHEY, CDR2 SMNVEV (reference sequence). There are 16 residues in the CDR3. V lost 1 base and J 3 bases, leaving 13 bases between the germline ends. In DNA form, the CDR3 reads TGTGCCAGCAGTTTATTTGGGGGTAGGGGCAAAAACATTCAGTACTTC. This gives the protein CASSLFGGRGKNIQYF.